This TCR beta chain was retrieved from a study of technical replicates of blood from several donors. Some clones are missing from TCRdb's copy, which holds only in-frame ones; the method was immunoSEQ multiplex PCR. Counted here are about 84,000 clones, about 98% occurring once; the ten biggest clones make up 0.12% to 0.15%. Germline values: CDR1 SGHTA, CDR2 FQGNSA. With 2 bases clipped from V and 6 bases from J, the junction kept 7 bases outside the gene matches. This CDR3 spans 16 amino acids. This clone was recorded only once. This sequence originates from a human donor in good health. The sequenced sample consisted of T cells isolated from PBMCs. This sequence joins TRBV7-2 and TRBJ1-5; 10 bases agree with TRBD1. In nucleotides, the CDR3 is TGTGCCAGCAGCTTATCCGCGACAGGGGGCTTTCAGCCCCAGCATTTT. The encoded protein is CASSLSATGGFQPQHF.